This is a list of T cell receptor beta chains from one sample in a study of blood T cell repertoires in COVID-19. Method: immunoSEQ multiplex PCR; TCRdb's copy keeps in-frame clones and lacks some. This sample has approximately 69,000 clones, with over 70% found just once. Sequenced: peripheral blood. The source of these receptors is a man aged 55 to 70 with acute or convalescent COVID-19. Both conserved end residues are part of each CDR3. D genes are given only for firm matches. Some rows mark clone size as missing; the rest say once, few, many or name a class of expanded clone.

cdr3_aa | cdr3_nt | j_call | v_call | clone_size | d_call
CASSVAVGPSYEQYF | TGTGCCAGCAGCGTAGCAGTTGGCCCCTCCTACGAGCAGTACTTC | TRBJ2-7 | TRBV9 | - | -
CASSPFDRGGYTF | TGTGCCAGCAGTCCCTTCGACAGGGGTGGCTACACCTTC | TRBJ1-2 | TRBV27 | few | TRBD1
CAWSRGQGGYTF | TGTGCCTGGAGCCGCGGACAGGGAGGCTACACCTTC | TRBJ1-2 | TRBV30 | - | TRBD1
CASRETGGYGYTF | TGTGCCAGTAGGGAGACGGGAGGTTATGGCTACACCTTC | TRBJ1-2 | TRBV19 | - | -
CAISAWNTEAFF | TGTGCCATCAGTGCATGGAACACTGAAGCTTTCTTT | TRBJ1-1 | TRBV10-3 | - | -
CASSELAGGYNEQFF | TGTGCCAGCAGTGAACTAGCGGGAGGGTACAATGAGCAGTTCTTC | TRBJ2-1 | TRBV6-1 | - | TRBD2
CASTPDRNTGELFF | TGCGCCAGCACCCCAGACAGGAACACCGGGGAGCTGTTTTTT | TRBJ2-2 | TRBV10-1 | - | -
CASSVGRSTDTQYF | TGTGCCAGCAGCGTGGGGAGAAGCACAGATACGCAGTATTTT | TRBJ2-3 | TRBV9 | - | -
CASSQVNYGYTF | TGTGCCAGTAGCCAGGTCAACTATGGCTACACCTTC | TRBJ1-2 | TRBV19 | - | -
CASTLSAGGFSNQPQHF | TGTGCCAGTACCCTCTCCGCAGGGGGGTTTAGCAATCAGCCCCAGCATTTT | TRBJ1-5 | TRBV19 | few | TRBD1
CATSASGGGPGNTIYF | TGTGCCACCAGTGCCTCCGGGGGGGGGCCAGGAAACACCATATATTTT | TRBJ1-3 | TRBV24-1 | - | -
CASSITGTGAYEQYF | TGTGCCAGTAGTATTACCGGGACAGGAGCCTACGAGCAGTACTTC | TRBJ2-7 | TRBV19 | - | TRBD1
CASSPGRFQSTDTQYF | TGTGCCAGCAGCCCAGGTCGGTTCCAAAGCACAGATACGCAGTATTTT | TRBJ2-3 | TRBV3-1/TRBV3-2 | - | -
CASSPPGQGADTQYF | TGTGCCAGCTCACCCCCGGGACAGGGAGCAGATACGCAGTATTTT | TRBJ2-3 | TRBV18 | - | TRBD1
CASSLLTGQRYEQYF | TGCGCCAGCAGCCTCCTGACAGGGCAAAGGTACGAGCAGTACTTC | TRBJ2-7 | TRBV5-1 | - | TRBD1
CASSQDPGGSYNEQFF | TGCGCCAGCAGCCAAGATCCAGGAGGATCCTACAATGAGCAGTTCTTC | TRBJ2-1 | TRBV4-1 | - | -
CASSRTSGGSKTQYF | TGTGCCAGCAGTAGGACTAGCGGGGGTAGTAAGACCCAGTACTTC | TRBJ2-5 | TRBV2 | - | TRBD2
CASSHGGVAGGVDTQYF | TGTGCCAGCAGCCATGGGGGGGTAGCGGGAGGGGTAGATACGCAGTATTTT | TRBJ2-3 | TRBV4-2 | - | TRBD2
CASSQIQGTEAFF | TGTGCCAGCAGCCAAATACAGGGCACTGAAGCTTTCTTT | TRBJ1-1 | TRBV3-1/TRBV3-2 | many | -
CASSAYTGARETQYF | TGTGCCAGCAGCGCTTACACAGGGGCACGGGAGACCCAGTACTTC | TRBJ2-5 | TRBV9 | - | TRBD1
CASSQEGSMSGGGETQYF | TGTGCCAGCAGCCAAGAAGGAAGTATGAGCGGGGGCGGAGAGACCCAGTACTTC | TRBJ2-5 | TRBV4-2 | - | TRBD2
CATSAPDRGEQYF | TGTGCCACCAGTGCCCCGGACAGGGGAGAGCAGTACTTC | TRBJ2-7 | TRBV24-1 | many | TRBD1
CASSPPQGETQYF | TGTGCCAGCAGCCCCCCGCAGGGGGAGACCCAGTACTTC | TRBJ2-5 | TRBV5-8 | - | -
CASRAGASYEQYF | TGCGCCAGCCGGGCGGGGGCCTCATACGAGCAGTACTTC | TRBJ2-7 | TRBV5-1 | once | -
CAWTDLGVNEKLFF | TGTGCCTGGACGGATCTCGGGGTTAATGAAAAACTGTTTTTT | TRBJ1-4 | TRBV30 | once | -
CASSEGQFTGYTF | TGTGCCAGCAGTGAGGGGCAGTTTACGGGCTACACCTTC | TRBJ1-2 | TRBV6-1 | - | -